Presented here are 32 T cell receptor beta chains from one specimen sequenced in a study of beta chain features in type 1 diabetes. Broader study findings: The study found moderately but significantly shorter TCRB CDR3s in all four CD4+ subsets of Type 1 diabetes patients.

The entirety of the isolated RNA underwent reverse transcription, so expressed TCRB transcripts were sequenced. The assay was immunoSEQ multiplex PCR, and TCRdb's table has in-frame clones only and misses some. The data contain some 240,000 clones, roughly 17% of them seen just once; the ten biggest clones take up 0.07% to 0.095%. No antigens are known for them. The sample was naive CD4+ T cells from blood. The receptors were sampled from a man aged 25-40 years with type 1 diabetes.

The chain has TRBV5-1 and TRBJ2-4; 10 positions match TRBD1. V dropped 3 bases and J dropped 4; count of bases not matched to a gene: 1. Germline CDR1 SGHRS, CDR2 YFSETQ. CDR3 length equals 14 residues. CDR3 sequence reads: CASSWGQGKNIQYF. The CDR3 region has the DNA TGCGCCAGCAGCTGGGGACAGGGGAAAAACATTCAGTACTTC.

This clone was detected a few times. The chain recombines TRBV11-1 with TRBJ2-1; D unclear. The CDR3 covers 17 residues. The ends were cut back, 5 bases at V and 0 bases at J, with 17 bases in the middle. The germline V gene has CDR1 SGHAT and CDR2 FQDESV (reference sequence). The CDR3 DNA follows: TGTGCCAGCAGCAAACGATTAGCAGATAGCTCCTACAATGAGCAGTTCTTC. Residues: CASSKRLADSSYNEQFF.

The genes are TRBV25-1 and TRBJ2-7, with D perhaps matching TRBD1 (5 bases). V was shortened by 2 bases and J by 7 bases, with 24 bases between the two germline ends. This CDR3 comprises 17 residues. Germline-derived CDR1 and CDR2 are MGHDK and SYGVNS. The CDR3 coding sequence is TGTGCCAGCAGTGAAGATACCCAGGGCGGTACCCCTTTGGAGCAGTACTTC. Amino acids: CASSEDTQGGTPLEQYF.

This rearrangement joins TRBV18 to TRBJ2-7, with a weak D call TRBD1 (6 bases). This CDR3 is 14 amino acids long. CDR1 and CDR2 (germline): KGHSH, LQKENI. V dropped 4 bases and J dropped 0 bases, with 10 bases sitting between them. The CDR3 protein is CASSRGTFSYEQYF. CDR3 sequence (DNA): TGTGCCAGCTCACGTGGGACATTCTCCTACGAGCAGTACTTC.

The chain is built from TRBV27 and TRBJ2-1; D possibly corresponds to TRBD1 (5 bases). V was shortened by 5 bases and J by 3 bases, with 17 bases between the two germline ends. Germline loops: CDR1 MNHEY, CDR2 SMNVEV (reference sequence). The CDR3 runs to 16 residues. The CDR3 DNA reads as TGTGCCAGCAGTCCCTCCACAGGACCAAACTACAATGAGCAGTTCTTC. This translates into CASSPSTGPNYNEQFF.

This clone was seen a few times. The V gene is TRBV4-2, the J gene TRBJ1-2; TRBD1 matches 9 bases. The trim removed 0 bases at V and 4 bases at J, leaving 3 bases unmatched. Germline V CDR1 and CDR2: LGHNA, YNFKEQ. This CDR3 has 15 residues. CDR3 sequence reads: CASSQEGQGAYGYTF. The CDR3 coding sequence is TGTGCCAGCAGCCAAGAGGGACAGGGAGCCTATGGCTACACCTTC.

This chain connects TRBV2 to TRBJ2-7; the D gene is possibly TRBD2 (5 bases). V dropped 2 bases and J dropped 6 bases, with 11 bases sitting between them. Germline V gene data show CDR1 as SNHLY and CDR2 as FYNNEI. CDR3 size: 13 residues. The CDR3 nucleotides are TGTGCCAGCAGTGAATTGAGCGAGGGCGAGCAGTACTTC. Translating it yields CASSELSEGEQYF.

This clone has only a few counts. The chain carries TRBV30 and TRBJ2-6; perhaps TRBD1 as D (6 bases). The CDR3 runs to 13 residues. Germline CDR1 reads GTSNPN; CDR2 reads SVGIG (reference sequence). V dropped 7 bases and J dropped 1 base, with 8 bases sitting between them. The CDR3 loop is CALQGSGANVLTF. The CDR3 nucleotides are TGTGCCTTACAGGGATCTGGGGCCAACGTCCTGACTTTC.

The chain has TRBV30 and TRBJ1-3; D is uncertain. Germline V CDR1 and CDR2: GTSNPN, SVGIG (reference sequence). CDR3 length equals 15 residues. The V and J ends lost 0 bases and 1 base respectively, with 10 bases between them. The CDR3 bases are TGTGCCTGGAGTGTACGAGGAACTTCTGGAAACACCATATATTTT. Translating it yields CAWSVRGTSGNTIYF.

Only a few counts were recorded for this clone. The J gene is TRBJ2-1, the V gene TRBV30; possible D gene TRBD2, 6 bases. The germline V gene encodes CDR1 GTSNPN and CDR2 SVGIG (reference sequence). This CDR3 spans 14 amino acids. V lost 2 bases to trimming and J lost 0 bases, with 8 bases between them. CDR3 region: CAWSTDYSYNEQFF. CDR3 coding DNA: TGTGCCTGGAGTACGGACTACTCCTACAATGAGCAGTTCTTC.

The chain has TRBV1 and TRBJ2-5. TRBV1 is a pseudogene locus. CDR3 size: 17 residues. The CDR3 coding sequence is TGCACCAGCAGCCAAGAGGTTACAGGCCGGGAATCAGAGACCCAGTACTTC. Encoded protein: CTSSQEVTGRESETQYF.

V and J are TRBV5-6 and TRBJ2-5; TRBD1 or TRBD2 may be the D gene (5 bases each). Germline values: CDR1 SGHDT, CDR2 YYEEEE. This CDR3 has 13 residues. V was cut by 0 bases and J by 4 bases, with 7 bases left in between. The chain's CDR3 is CASSLDGGETQYF. DNA of the CDR3: TGTGCCAGCAGCTTGGATGGGGGAGAGACCCAGTACTTC. The whole variable domain, filled in from reference TRBV5-6 and TRBJ2-5, reads DAGVTQSPTHLIKTRGQQVTLRCSPKSGHDTVSWYQQALGQGPQFIFQYYEEEERQRGNFPDRFSGHQFPNYSSELNVNALLLGDSALYLCASSLDGGETQYFGPGTRLLVL.

This clone showed up just a few times. This chain links TRBV25-1 with TRBJ2-5, with a possible D match to TRBD2 (6 bases). Trimming cost V 5 bases and J 5 bases, with 12 bases left between them. The CDR3 length is 13 residues. Germline V gene sequence: CDR1 MGHDK, CDR2 SYGVNS. The CDR3 DNA reads as TGTGCCAGCAGTTCGGGAGAAAGGGAGACCCAGTACTTC. This sequence encodes CASSSGERETQYF.

CDR3 sequence (DNA): TGTGCCAGCAGCGTTGAGCGGGAGTACTCCAATGAGCAGTTCTTC. It yields the protein CASSVEREYSNEQFF. This chain joins TRBV9 and TRBJ2-1, with 8 bases lining up with TRBD2. The V and J ends lost 2 bases and 6 bases, in that order; junction bases with no gene match: 7. The CDR3 contains 15 residues. Germline CDR1 reads SGDLS; CDR2 reads YYNGEE.

This clone was picked up a small number of times. This chain links TRBV29-1 with TRBJ2-7; tentative D call: TRBD1 (5 bases). The CDR3 is made up of 11 amino acids. Trimming left V 7 bases short and J 4 bases short, with 11 bases between. Germline V gene sequence: CDR1 SQVTM, CDR2 ANQGSEA. The CDR3 sequence: CSAQDLYEQYF. As DNA, the CDR3 is TGCAGCGCACAGGACCTGTACGAGCAGTACTTC.

This clone was found a few times. This chain links TRBV6-5 with TRBJ2-3; D remains unclear. Germline CDR1 and CDR2: MNHEY and SVGAGI. There are 13 residues in the CDR3. V lost 6 bases, J lost 3 bases, and 10 bases lay in between. The CDR3 reads CASRDGATDTQYF. The DNA of the CDR3 is TGTGCCAGCAGGGACGGAGCAACAGATACGCAGTATTTT.

V is TRBV29-1 and J is TRBJ2-5, with D possibly TRBD2 on 5 matching bases. V lost 4 bases to trimming and J lost 2 bases, with 11 bases between them. CDR3 length: 13 amino acids. Germline CDR1 and CDR2: SQVTM and ANQGSEA. CDR3 DNA sequence: TGCAGCGTTGGGAGGCTAGCTCAAGAGACCCAGTACTTC. Encoded protein: CSVGRLAQETQYF.

This clone has more than one count but fewer than ten. The chain recombines TRBV7-2 with TRBJ2-5; D perhaps matches TRBD2 (5 bases). The CDR3 runs to 13 residues. The ends were cut back, 5 bases at V and 5 bases at J, with 12 bases in the middle. From germline, CDR1 is SGHTA and CDR2 FQGNSA. CDR3 sequence (DNA): TGTGCCAGCAGCATCAGACTACCGGAGACCCAGTACTTC. This codes for CASSIRLPETQYF.

This clone turned up a few times. This sequence joins TRBV9 and TRBJ2-6; 10 nucleotides agree with TRBD1. J gave up 12 bases and V 4 bases, and 10 bases lay outside the gene matches. Germline loops: CDR1 SGDLS, CDR2 YYNGEE. The CDR3 is 15 residues long. The CDR3, as DNA: TGTGCCAGCAGCTTGACAGGGGGCGCGTCGTCCGTCCTGACTTTC. It is translated as CASSLTGGASSVLTF.

This clone has more than one count but fewer than ten. The rearrangement joins TRBV7-6 to TRBJ2-7, with D possibly matching TRBD2 (6 bases). The CDR3 has 13 amino acids. The V end lost 1 base, the J end lost 6 bases, and 10 bases lay between the germline ends. CDR1 is SGHVS, CDR2 FNYEAQ, per germline. The CDR3: CASSLEAGSEQYF. In DNA form, the CDR3 reads TGTGCCAGCAGCTTAGAGGCGGGATCCGAGCAGTACTTC.

This clone has more than one count but fewer than ten. The chain combines TRBV29-1 with TRBJ1-1; D is perhaps TRBD1 (5 bases). CDR3 size: 13 residues. CDR1 and CDR2 (germline): SQVTM, ANQGSEA. The germline V and J ends were trimmed by 6 bases and 0 bases, with 11 bases remaining between them. The CDR3 is CSVAGHLNTEAFF. The CDR3 bases are TGCAGCGTCGCCGGACACTTGAACACTGAAGCTTTCTTT.

The chain is built from TRBV27 and TRBJ2-4, with D hard to call. Trimming pared 2 bases from V and 6 bases from J, leaving 11 bases between. The CDR3 sequence is 14 residues long. Germline V gene sequence: CDR1 MNHEY, CDR2 SMNVEV (reference sequence). For the CDR3, the DNA is TGTGCCAGCAGTTTAGCGTCGGAGAGAAACATTCAGTACTTC. The encoded protein is CASSLASERNIQYF.

This clone was found once. V and J are TRBV23-1 and TRBJ1-3, with D possibly TRBD1 on 6 matching bases. TRBV23-1 is marked as an open reading frame, function uncertain. The CDR3 covers 12 residues. Trimming took 3 bases from V and 14 from J, leaving 14 bases between them. The CDR3 coding sequence is TGCGCCAGCAGTCACGCCAGGGGCTCCGTATATTTT. Amino acids: CASSHARGSVYF.

The sample holds a few counts of this clone. The chain carries TRBV4-3 and TRBJ2-7, with D hard to call. The germline V and J ends were trimmed by 5 bases and 1 base, with 12 bases remaining between them. Germline loops: CDR1 LGHNA, CDR2 YSLEER. This CDR3 comprises 14 residues. CDR3 DNA sequence: TGCGCCAGCAGCTTTAACTACCCGTCCTACGAGCAGTACTTC. As protein: CASSFNYPSYEQYF.

The sample holds a few counts of this clone. The chain links TRBV7-9 to TRBJ2-1, with 12 bases identical to TRBD2. Germline loops: CDR1 SEHNR, CDR2 FQNEAQ (reference sequence). The CDR3 consists of 15 residues. Trimming cost V 4 bases and J 8 bases; bases outside gene matches: 6. CDR3 region: CASSSSGRAPDEQFF. In DNA, the CDR3 is TGTGCCAGCAGCTCTAGCGGGAGGGCCCCCGATGAGCAGTTCTTC. Drawing the rest from reference TRBV7-9 and TRBJ2-1, the complete variable domain is DTGVSQNPRHKITKRGQNVTFRCDPISEHNRLYWYRQTLGQGPEFLTYFQNEAQLEKSRLLSDRFSAERPKGSFSTLEIQRTEQGDSAMYLCASSSSGRAPDEQFFGPGTRLTVL.

This clone turned up a few times. This rearrangement joins TRBV19 to TRBJ2-6; D uncertain. The CDR3 has 14 residues. Germline loops: CDR1 LNHDA, CDR2 SQIVND (reference sequence). The V end was cut by 4 bases, the J end by 4 bases, with 8 bases between. CDR3 DNA: TGTGCCAGTAGTACCTGGACCGGGGCCAACGTCCTGACTTTC. It codes for CASSTWTGANVLTF.

This chain links TRBV10-3 with TRBJ2-7; D call uncertain. Germline V gene sequence: CDR1 ENHRY, CDR2 SYGVKD. The CDR3 extends over 13 amino acids. Trimming shortened V by 8 bases and J by 1 base, and 12 bases separated the two germline ends. The CDR3 DNA sequence: TGTGCCATCGCGGTACCGGCGTCCTACGAGCAGTACTTC. It codes for CAIAVPASYEQYF.

This clone was observed a few times. The rearrangement joins TRBV20-1 to TRBJ2-1, with D possibly matching TRBD1 (6 bases). This CDR3 contains 11 residues. Germline CDR1 and CDR2: DFQATT and SNEGSKA (reference sequence). Trimming took 5 bases from V and 9 from J, leaving 11 bases between them. The CDR3 DNA reads as TGCAGTGCTGACAGGAATAGTGAGCAGTTCTTC. This sequence encodes CSADRNSEQFF.

This clone was detected a few times. Other DNA sequences of this sample code for an identical CDR3. The chain joins TRBV5-6 to TRBJ2-1; D remains ambiguous. The CDR3 extends over 14 amino acids. Trimming took 0 bases from V and 4 from J, leaving 8 bases between them. Germline V gene data show CDR1 as SGHDT and CDR2 as YYEEEE. Here the CDR3 reads CASSLVDRYNEQFF. DNA for the CDR3: TGTGCCAGCAGCTTGGTGGACCGATACAATGAGCAGTTCTTC. Variable domain in full (rest from reference TRBV5-6 and TRBJ2-1): DAGVTQSPTHLIKTRGQQVTLRCSPKSGHDTVSWYQQALGQGPQFIFQYYEEEERQRGNFPDRFSGHQFPNYSSELNVNALLLGDSALYLCASSLVDRYNEQFFGPGTRLTVL.

The sample holds a few counts of this clone. The chain links TRBV6-6 to TRBJ2-1, with 8 positions matching TRBD2. The CDR3 has 14 amino acids. Per germline, CDR1 MNHNY and CDR2 SVGAGI (reference sequence). J gave up 9 bases and V 2 bases, and 6 bases lay outside the gene matches. CDR3 protein: CASSYGTRGGEQFF. DNA of the CDR3: TGTGCCAGCAGTTACGGGACTAGGGGTGGTGAGCAGTTCTTC.

V is TRBV5-1 and J is TRBJ2-1, with a tentative D call TRBD2 (5 bases). Trimming shortened V by 4 bases and J by 4 bases, and 15 bases separated the two germline ends. This CDR3 is built from 15 residues. In germline, CDR1 is SGHRS, CDR2 YFSETQ. DNA of the CDR3: TGCGCCAGCAGCCTCACGGGGAATGGATACAATGAGCAGTTCTTC. Translation: CASSLTGNGYNEQFF.

The chain links TRBV29-1 to TRBJ2-7; D not certain. The V end was cut by 4 bases, the J end by 3 bases, with 13 bases between. Germline V gives CDR1 SQVTM, CDR2 ANQGSEA. This CDR3 is built from 13 residues. This CDR3 is CSVVPSHDYEQYF. The CDR3 DNA follows: TGCAGCGTTGTTCCTAGTCATGACTACGAGCAGTACTTC.